This TCR beta chain was observed in a study of tissue T cells after allogeneic stem cell transplantation (dated by TCRdb to 2021 to 2024). With regard to the full study: Using research autopsies of patients with and without GVHD, plus mouse models of GVHD, the study profiled TCR beta repertoires across many tissues. The human arm was a prospective observational study without blinding or randomization. What the research found in general, with its limitations: In both patients and mice, T cells from blood and spleen covered only a limited part of the TCR repertoire found in tissues. The study did not establish which tissue TCRs were alloreactive or antigen-specific, and some clones may have been host cells that persisted. Only a few T cell clones appeared in more than one patient, yet motif-based clustering showed tissue-specific repertoire signatures that were shared between patients. A small and clinically heterogeneous patient cohort was studied, and sampling depth was acknowledged as a limitation. Within patients, how anatomically similar the tissues were was a key factor in shaping TCR repertoire composition, regardless of disease or transplant status.

This specimen's time point label, interpreted: mouse harvest day 7 after allogeneic transplant. Mouse grafts consisting of 10^7 T-cell-depleted bone marrow cells combined with 10^6 splenic CD5+ T cells were administered by tail vein injection. A major MHC-mismatch B6 (H2b) into BALB/c (H2d) model was used to model mouse GVHD, and tissues were profiled at day 7 or 14. Mouse tissues and retro-orbital blood were harvested on day 7 or 14 post-transplant using separate sterile tools per animal; livers were flushed beforehand. Before genomic DNA isolation with the DNeasy Blood & Tissue Kit, mouse tissues were minced with razor blades in buffered saline. To note about this clone: Its antigen is not yet known. In this entry, gene names and germline sequences are mouse ones.

Libraries were made using the immunoSEQ multiplex PCR assay. TCRbeta CDR3 sequencing was done by Adaptive Biotechnologies at survey depth, reporting CDR3 sequences, V/J genes, productive frequency and template counts. Amplification of TCR beta CDR3 regions was performed from genomic DNA rather than from RNA. As for how the authors treated the data: Jensen-Shannon divergence was used to quantify pairwise repertoire overlap between tissues, with a value of 1 meaning complete divergence and a value of 0 meaning identical repertoires. Tissues were clustered by single-linkage agglomerative hierarchical clustering of pairwise JSD values, and the clustering results were displayed as dendrograms. GLIPH2 was run on all patient samples with simulation_depth 1000, kmer_min_depth 3 and cdr3_length_cutoff 8, and groups with more than two unique CDR3s were retained. A standardized tissue-overlap score was calculated by extrapolating Jaccard GLIPH-group overlap across patients to a standard repertoire size of 1000 clones. To look at how diversity was associated with clinical or experimental variables, linear mixed-effect models were used, with tissue treated as a fixed effect and individual treated as a random effect. Drawn from immuneACCESS, this table holds only the in-frame rearrangements with V and J called that TCRdb kept. Clones are partly lost; checked studies trace under half to an unresolved V gene and leave the rest unexplained. That table furnishes V, J and clone size, whereas the DNA furnished D and trimming. Counted in this sample were 6,500 to 8,000 clones; about 47% of them appeared once. The top ten clonotypes cover about 5% of the sample.

Source material: gut tissue. This TCR derives from a female BALB/c mouse given C57BL/6 T cells with graft-versus-host disease after an allogeneic hematopoietic cell transplant.

The CDR3 sequence is CASSLSGGKNTLYF. The covered CDR3 bases are TGTGCCAGCAGTCTGTCTGGGGGGAAAAACACCTTGTAC. The chain was built from TRBV26 and TRBJ2-4, and 7 junction bases match TRBD2. Sequencing ends 1 residue short of the CDR3 end; the germline J gene provides the rest. The CDR3 spans 14 residues, from the cysteine through the phenylalanine. The DNA shown is the part of the CDR3 that was read: 39 bases, in frame from base 1. Looking up the germline V gene (reference sequence) yields CDR1 KGHPV and CDR2 FQNQEV. Unmatched junction bases come to 1, with V trimmed by 0 bases and J by 4 bases.